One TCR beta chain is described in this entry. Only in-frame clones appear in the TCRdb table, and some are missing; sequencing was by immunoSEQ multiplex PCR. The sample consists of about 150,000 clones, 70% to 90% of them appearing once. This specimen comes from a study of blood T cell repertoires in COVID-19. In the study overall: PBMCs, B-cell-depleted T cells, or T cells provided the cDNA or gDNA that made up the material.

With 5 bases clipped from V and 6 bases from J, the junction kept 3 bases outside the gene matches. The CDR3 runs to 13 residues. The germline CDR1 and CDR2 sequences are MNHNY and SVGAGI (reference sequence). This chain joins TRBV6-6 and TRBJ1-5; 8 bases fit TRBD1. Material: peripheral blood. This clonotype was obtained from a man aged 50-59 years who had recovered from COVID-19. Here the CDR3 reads CASSLDRGQPQHF. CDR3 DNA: TGTGCCAGCAGTCTAGACAGGGGTCAGCCCCAGCATTTT.